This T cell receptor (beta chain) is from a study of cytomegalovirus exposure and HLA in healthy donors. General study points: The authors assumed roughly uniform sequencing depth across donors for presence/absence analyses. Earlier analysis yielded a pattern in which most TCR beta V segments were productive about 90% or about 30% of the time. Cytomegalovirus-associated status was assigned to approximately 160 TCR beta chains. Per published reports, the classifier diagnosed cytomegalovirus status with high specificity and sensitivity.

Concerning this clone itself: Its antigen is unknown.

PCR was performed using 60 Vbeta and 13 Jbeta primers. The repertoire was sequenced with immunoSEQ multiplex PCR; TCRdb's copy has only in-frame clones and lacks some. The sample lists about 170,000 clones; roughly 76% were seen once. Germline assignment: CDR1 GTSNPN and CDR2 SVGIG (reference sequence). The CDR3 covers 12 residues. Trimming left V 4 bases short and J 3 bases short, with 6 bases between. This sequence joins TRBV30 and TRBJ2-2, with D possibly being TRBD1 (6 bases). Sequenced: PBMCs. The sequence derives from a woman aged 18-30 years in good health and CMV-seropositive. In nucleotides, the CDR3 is TGTGCCTGGACAGGGGACACCGGGGAGCTGTTTTTT. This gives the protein CAWTGDTGELFF.